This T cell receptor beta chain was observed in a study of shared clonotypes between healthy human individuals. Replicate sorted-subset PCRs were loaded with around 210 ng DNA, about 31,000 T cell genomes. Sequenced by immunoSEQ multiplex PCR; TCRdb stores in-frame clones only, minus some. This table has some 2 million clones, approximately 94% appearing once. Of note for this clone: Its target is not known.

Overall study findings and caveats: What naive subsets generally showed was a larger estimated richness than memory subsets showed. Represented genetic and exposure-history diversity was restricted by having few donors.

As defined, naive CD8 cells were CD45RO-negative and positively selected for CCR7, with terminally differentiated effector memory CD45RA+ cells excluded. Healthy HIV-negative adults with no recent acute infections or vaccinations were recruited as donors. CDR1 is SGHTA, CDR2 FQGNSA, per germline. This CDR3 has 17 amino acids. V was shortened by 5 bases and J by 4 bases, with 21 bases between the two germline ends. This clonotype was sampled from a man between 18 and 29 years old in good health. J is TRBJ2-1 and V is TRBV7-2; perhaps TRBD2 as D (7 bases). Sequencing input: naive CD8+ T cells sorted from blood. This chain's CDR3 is CASSQTPGGLLYNEQFF. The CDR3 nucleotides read TGTGCCAGCAGCCAAACTCCGGGGGGCCTTTTGTACAATGAGCAGTTCTTC.